The text below deals with one T cell receptor (beta chain). These data are taken from a study of control samples from healthy donors and cancer patients. Profiled with immunoSEQ multiplex PCR; TCRdb holds only in-frame clones, not every one. The sample lists tens of thousands of clones, 90% to 95% seen once, with 2.4% in the top ten. This CDR3 contains 16 residues. V lost 3 bases to trimming and J lost 3 bases, with 17 bases between them. Germline V lookup: CDR1 LNHDA, CDR2 SQIVND (reference sequence). Material: blood. The origin of this receptor is a young man in good health. The chain uses TRBV19 and TRBJ1-2; D possibly corresponds to TRBD1 (6 bases). The CDR3, as DNA: TGTGCCAGTAGTATTGGCAGGGGCCTCCTATACTATGGCTACACCTTC. Its protein is CASSIGRGLLYYGYTF. The complete variable domain, with remaining parts taken from reference TRBV19 and TRBJ1-2, reads DGGITQSPKYLFRKEGQNVTLSCEQNLNHDAMYWYRQDPGQGLRLIYYSQIVNDFQKGDIAEGYSVSREKKESFPLTVTSAQKNPTAFYLCASSIGRGLLYYGYTFGSGTRLTVV.